In its sample, the clone carrying this T cell receptor beta chain was seen once. Sequencing was performed with immunoSEQ multiplex PCR; in TCRdb, only in-frame clones are kept and a portion is missing. Here the sample spans roughly 200,000 clones, approximately 79% being singletons. The sample is drawn from a study of cytotoxic CD8 clonotypes in ibrutinib-treated CLL. The length of the CDR3 is 10 residues. Trimming pared 8 bases from V and 9 bases from J, leaving 7 bases between. Germline V gene sequence: CDR1 MGHDK, CDR2 SYGVNS. The material was PBMCs, obtained after 12 months of ibrutinib treatment. This clonotype was sampled from a human donor with chronic lymphocytic leukemia. The chain carries TRBV25-1 and TRBJ2-2; D perhaps matches TRBD2 (6 bases). The CDR3, as DNA: TGTGCCAGCGGGGGGAGGGAGCTGTTTTTT. This sequence encodes CASGGRELFF.